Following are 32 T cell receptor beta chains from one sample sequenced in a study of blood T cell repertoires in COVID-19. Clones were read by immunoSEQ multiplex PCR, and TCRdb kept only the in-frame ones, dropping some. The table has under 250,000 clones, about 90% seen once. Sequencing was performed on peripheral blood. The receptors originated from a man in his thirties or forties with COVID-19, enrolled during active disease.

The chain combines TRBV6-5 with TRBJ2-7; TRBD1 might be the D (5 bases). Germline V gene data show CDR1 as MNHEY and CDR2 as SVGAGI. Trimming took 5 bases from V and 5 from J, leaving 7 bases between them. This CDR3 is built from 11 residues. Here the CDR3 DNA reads TGTGCCAGCAGTAGCAGGGACGAGCAGTACTTC. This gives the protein CASSSRDEQYF.

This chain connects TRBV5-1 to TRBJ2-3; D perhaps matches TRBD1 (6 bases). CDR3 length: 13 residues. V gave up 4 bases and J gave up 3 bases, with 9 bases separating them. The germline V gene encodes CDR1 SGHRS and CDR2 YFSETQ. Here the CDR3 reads CASSQQGTDTQYF. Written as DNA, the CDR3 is TGCGCCAGCAGCCAACAGGGAACAGATACGCAGTATTTT.

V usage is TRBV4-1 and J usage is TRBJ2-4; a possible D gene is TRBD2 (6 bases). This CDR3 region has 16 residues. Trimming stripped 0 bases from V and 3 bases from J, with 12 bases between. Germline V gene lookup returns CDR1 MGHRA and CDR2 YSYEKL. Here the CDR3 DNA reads TGCGCCAGCAGCCAAGAGGAGGGTGGGGGCAAAAACATTCAGTACTTC. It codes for CASSQEEGGGKNIQYF.

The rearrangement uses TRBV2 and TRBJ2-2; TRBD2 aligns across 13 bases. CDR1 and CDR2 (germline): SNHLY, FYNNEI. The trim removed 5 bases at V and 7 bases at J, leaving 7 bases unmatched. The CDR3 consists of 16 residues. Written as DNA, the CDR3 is TGTGCCAGCAGTCGGACTAGCGGGGGATCAGGCGGGGAGCTGTTTTTT. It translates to CASSRTSGGSGGELFF.

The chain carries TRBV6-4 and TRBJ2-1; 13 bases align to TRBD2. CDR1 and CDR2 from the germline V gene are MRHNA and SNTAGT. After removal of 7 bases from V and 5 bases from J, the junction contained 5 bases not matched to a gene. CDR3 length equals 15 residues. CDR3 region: CASMKGTSGNNEQFF. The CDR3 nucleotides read TGTGCCAGCATGAAGGGGACTAGCGGGAACAATGAGCAGTTCTTC.

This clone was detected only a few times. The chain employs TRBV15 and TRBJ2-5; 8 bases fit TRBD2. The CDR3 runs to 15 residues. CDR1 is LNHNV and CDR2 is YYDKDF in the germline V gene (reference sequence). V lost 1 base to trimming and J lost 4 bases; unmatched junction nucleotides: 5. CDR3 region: CATSRAIAGLETQYF. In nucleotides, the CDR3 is TGTGCCACCAGCAGAGCGATAGCGGGGTTAGAGACCCAGTACTTC.

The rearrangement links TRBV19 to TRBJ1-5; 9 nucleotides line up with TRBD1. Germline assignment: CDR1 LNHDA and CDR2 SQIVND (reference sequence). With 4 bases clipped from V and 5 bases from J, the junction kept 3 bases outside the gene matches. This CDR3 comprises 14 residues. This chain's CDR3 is CASSRGQGHQPQHF. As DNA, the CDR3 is TGTGCCAGTAGTAGGGGACAGGGACATCAGCCCCAGCATTTT.

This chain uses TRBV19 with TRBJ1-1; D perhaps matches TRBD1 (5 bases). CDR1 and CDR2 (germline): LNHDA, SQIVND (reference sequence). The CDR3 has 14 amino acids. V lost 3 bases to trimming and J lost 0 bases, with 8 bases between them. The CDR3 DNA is TGTGCCAGTAGTATGTCAGGGTTGAACACTGAAGCTTTCTTT. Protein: CASSMSGLNTEAFF.

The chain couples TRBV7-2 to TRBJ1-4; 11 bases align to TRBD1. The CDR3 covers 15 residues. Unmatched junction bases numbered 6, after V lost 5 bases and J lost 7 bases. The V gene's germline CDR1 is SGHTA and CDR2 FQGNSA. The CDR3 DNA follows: TGTGCCAGCAGCCGTGGGGGACAGGGGGTTGAAAAACTGTTTTTT. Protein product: CASSRGGQGVEKLFF.

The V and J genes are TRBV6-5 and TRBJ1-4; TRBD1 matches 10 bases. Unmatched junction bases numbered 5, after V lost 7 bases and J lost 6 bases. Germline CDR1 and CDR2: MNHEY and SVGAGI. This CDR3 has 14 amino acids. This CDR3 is CASKFGTGDEKLFF. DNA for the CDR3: TGTGCCAGCAAATTTGGGACAGGGGATGAAAAACTGTTTTTT.

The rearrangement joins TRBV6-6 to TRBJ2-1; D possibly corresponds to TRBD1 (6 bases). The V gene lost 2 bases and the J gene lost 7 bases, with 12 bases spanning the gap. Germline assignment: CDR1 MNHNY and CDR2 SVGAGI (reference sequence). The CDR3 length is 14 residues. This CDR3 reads CASSYIGRGNEQFF. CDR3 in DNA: TGTGCCAGCAGTTACATCGGCAGGGGTAATGAGCAGTTCTTC.

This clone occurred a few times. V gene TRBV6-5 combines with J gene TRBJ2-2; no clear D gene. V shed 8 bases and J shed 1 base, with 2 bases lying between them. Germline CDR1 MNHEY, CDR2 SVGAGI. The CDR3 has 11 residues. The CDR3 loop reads CASQNTGELFF. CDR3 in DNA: TGTGCCAGCCAGAACACCGGGGAGCTGTTTTTT.

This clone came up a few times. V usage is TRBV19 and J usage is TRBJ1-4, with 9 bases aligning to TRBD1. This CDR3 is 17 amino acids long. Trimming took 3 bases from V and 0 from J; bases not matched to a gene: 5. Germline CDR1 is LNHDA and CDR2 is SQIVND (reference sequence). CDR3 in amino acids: CASSILDRGATNEKLFF. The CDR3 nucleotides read TGTGCCAGTAGTATCCTGGACAGGGGTGCAACTAATGAAAAACTGTTTTTT.

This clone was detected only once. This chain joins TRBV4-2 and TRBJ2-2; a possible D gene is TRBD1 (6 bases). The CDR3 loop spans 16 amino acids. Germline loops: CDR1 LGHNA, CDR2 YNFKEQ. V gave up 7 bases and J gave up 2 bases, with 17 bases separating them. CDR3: CASKLGPGQNTGELFF. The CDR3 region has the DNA TGTGCCAGCAAATTAGGGCCGGGACAAAACACCGGGGAGCTGTTTTTT.

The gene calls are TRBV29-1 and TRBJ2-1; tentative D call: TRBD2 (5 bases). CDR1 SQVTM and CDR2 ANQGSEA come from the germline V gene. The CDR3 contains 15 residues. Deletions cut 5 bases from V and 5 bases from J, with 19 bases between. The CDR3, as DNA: TGCAGCGTTCAAAGTGTGAGACTACGCAACAATGAGCAGTTCTTC. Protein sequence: CSVQSVRLRNNEQFF.

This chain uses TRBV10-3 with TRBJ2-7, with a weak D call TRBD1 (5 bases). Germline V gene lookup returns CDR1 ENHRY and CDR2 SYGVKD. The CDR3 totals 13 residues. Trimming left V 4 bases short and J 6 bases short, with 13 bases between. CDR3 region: CAISGDSSGEQYF. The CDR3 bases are TGTGCCATCAGTGGAGACAGCTCGGGCGAGCAGTACTTC.

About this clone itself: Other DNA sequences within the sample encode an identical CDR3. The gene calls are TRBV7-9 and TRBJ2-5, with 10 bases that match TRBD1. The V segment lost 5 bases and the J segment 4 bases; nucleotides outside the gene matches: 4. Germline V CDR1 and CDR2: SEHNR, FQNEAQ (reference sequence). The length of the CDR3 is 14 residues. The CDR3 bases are TGTGCCAGCAGCCGAGGGACAGGGGTAGAGACCCAGTACTTC. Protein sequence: CASSRGTGVETQYF.

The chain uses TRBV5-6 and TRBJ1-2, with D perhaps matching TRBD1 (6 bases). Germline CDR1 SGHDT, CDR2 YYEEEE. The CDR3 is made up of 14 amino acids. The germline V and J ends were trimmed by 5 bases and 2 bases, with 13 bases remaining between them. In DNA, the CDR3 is TGTGCCAGCAGTCCTCCCGGGACAAACTATGGCTACACCTTC. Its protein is CASSPPGTNYGYTF.

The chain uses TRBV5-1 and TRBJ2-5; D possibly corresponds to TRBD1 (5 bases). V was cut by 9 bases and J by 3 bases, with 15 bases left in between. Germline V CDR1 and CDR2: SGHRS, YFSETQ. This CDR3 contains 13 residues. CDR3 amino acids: CATAAQTEETQYF. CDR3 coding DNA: TGCGCCACCGCGGCCCAGACAGAAGAGACCCAGTACTTC.

Here the CDR3 DNA reads TGTGCCAGCAGTTGGAATCAGGGCACTGAAGCTTTCTTT. Amino acid sequence: CASSWNQGTEAFF. V is TRBV27 and J is TRBJ1-1, with a weak D call TRBD1 (5 bases). This CDR3 region has 13 residues. The V end lost 4 bases, the J end lost 4 bases, and 10 bases lay between the germline ends. The V gene's germline CDR1 is MNHEY and CDR2 SMNVEV (reference sequence).

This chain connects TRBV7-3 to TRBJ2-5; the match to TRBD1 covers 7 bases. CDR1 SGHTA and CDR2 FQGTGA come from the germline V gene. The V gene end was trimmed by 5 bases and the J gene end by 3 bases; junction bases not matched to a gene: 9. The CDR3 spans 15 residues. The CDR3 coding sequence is TGTGCCAGCAGCGAACTGACAGGGATCGAAGAGACCCAGTACTTC. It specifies CASSELTGIEETQYF.

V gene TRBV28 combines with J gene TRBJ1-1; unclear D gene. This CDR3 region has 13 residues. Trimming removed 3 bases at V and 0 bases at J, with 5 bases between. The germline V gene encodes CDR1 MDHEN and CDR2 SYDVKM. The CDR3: CASSFRVNTEAFF. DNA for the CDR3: TGTGCCAGCAGTTTCCGGGTGAACACTGAAGCTTTCTTT.

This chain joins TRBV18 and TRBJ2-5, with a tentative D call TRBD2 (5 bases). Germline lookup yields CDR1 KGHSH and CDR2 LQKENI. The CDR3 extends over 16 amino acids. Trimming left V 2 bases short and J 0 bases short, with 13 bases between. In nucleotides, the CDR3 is TGTGCCAGCTCACCAAATCCACCGGGGTACCAAGAGACCCAGTACTTC. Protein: CASSPNPPGYQETQYF. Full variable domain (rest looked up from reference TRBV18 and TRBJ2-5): NAGVMQNPRHLVRRRGQEARLRCSPMKGHSHVYWYRQLPEEGLKFMVYLQKENIIDESGMPKERFSAEFPKEGPSILRIQQVVRGDSAAYFCASSPNPPGYQETQYFGPGTRLLVL.

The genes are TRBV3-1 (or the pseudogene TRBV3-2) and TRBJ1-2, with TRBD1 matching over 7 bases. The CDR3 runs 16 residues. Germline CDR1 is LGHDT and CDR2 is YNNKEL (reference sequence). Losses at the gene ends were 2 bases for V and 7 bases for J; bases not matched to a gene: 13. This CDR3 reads CASSQTLGQGVSGYTF. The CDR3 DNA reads TGTGCCAGCAGCCAAACCCTAGGGCAGGGGGTGAGTGGCTACACCTTC.

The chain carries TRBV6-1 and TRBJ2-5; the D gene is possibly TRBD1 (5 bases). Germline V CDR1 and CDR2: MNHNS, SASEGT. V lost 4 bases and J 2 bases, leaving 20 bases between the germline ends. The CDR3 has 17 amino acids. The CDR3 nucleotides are TGTGCCAGCAGTGTGCGTCATAGTAGGGGCTTTCAAGAGACCCAGTACTTC. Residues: CASSVRHSRGFQETQYF.

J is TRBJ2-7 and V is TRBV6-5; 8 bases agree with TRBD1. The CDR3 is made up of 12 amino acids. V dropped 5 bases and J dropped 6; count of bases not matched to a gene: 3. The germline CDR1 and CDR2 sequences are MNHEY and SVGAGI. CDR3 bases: TGTGCCAGCAGTACGACAGGGGTCGAGCAGTACTTC. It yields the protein CASSTTGVEQYF.

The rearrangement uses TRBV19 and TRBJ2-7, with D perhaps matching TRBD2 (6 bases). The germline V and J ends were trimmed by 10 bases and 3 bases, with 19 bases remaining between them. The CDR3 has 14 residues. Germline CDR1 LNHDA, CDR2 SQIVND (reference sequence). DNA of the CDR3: TGTGCCACAAAAGATAATCGGGGGATCTACGAGCAGTACTTC. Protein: CATKDNRGIYEQYF.

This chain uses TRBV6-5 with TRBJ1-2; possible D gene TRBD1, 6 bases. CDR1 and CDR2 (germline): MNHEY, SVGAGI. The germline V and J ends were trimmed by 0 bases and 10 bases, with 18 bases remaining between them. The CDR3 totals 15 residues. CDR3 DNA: TGTGCCAGCAGTTACTCTGGGACATCCGCGTTTGACTACACCTTC. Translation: CASSYSGTSAFDYTF.

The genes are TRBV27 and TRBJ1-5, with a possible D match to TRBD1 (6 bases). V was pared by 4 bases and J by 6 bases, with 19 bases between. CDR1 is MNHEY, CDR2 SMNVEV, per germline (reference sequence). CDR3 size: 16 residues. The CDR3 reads CASSSTGLGESQPQHF. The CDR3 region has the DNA TGTGCCAGCAGTTCTACAGGGCTTGGGGAGAGTCAGCCCCAGCATTTT.

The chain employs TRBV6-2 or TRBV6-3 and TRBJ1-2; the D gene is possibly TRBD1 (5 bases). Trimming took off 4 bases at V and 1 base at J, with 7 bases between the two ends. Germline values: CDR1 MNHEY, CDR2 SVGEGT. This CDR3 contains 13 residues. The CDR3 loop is CASSSDSNYGYTF. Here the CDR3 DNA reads TGTGCCAGCAGTTCTGACAGTAACTATGGCTACACCTTC.

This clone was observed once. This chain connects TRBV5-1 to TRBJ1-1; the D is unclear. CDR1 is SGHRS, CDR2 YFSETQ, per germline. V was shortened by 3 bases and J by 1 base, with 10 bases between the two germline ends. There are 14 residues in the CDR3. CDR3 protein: CASSSGESNTEAFF. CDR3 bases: TGCGCCAGCAGCTCCGGTGAATCGAACACTGAAGCTTTCTTT.

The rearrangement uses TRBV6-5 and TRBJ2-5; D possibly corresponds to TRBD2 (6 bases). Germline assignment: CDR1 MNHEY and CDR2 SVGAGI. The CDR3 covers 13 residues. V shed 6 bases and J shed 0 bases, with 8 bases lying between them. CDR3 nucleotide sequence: TGTGCCAGCAGCGGGGGATACCAAGAGACCCAGTACTTC. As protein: CASSGGYQETQYF.